This section outlines one TCR beta chain sequence together with its context. Its antigen is not identified. RNA transcripts served as template for amplifying TCR beta CDR3 sequences. Investigators did first-round RT-PCR with HTBI primers, then second-round multiplex PCR. TCRdb re-analysed the multiplex PCR reads in MiXCR, keeping a single row per CDR3 protein. The sample includes 450,000 or so distinct CDR3 sequences, around 14% of them seen just once. This sample is drawn from a study of Graves' ophthalmopathy and Graves' hyperthyroidism. Study as a whole: Before any treatment, peripheral blood was taken at the initial diagnosis. Study-wide results and caveats: The authors also found most expanded thyroid clonotypes above 0.001 frequency in blood.

The study enrolled ophthalmopathy donors with moderate-to-severe activity, CAS ≥3, NOSPECS ≥4 and duration under 3 months. PBMCs were isolated by Ficoll-Paque density gradient centrifugation, using 7.5 to 10 ml of fresh peripheral blood as the starting material. The length of the CDR3 is 15 residues. V lost 5 bases and J lost 3; bases outside the gene matches: 5. Sequenced sample: blood. The clonotype originates from a young woman with Graves' ophthalmopathy. The rearrangement uses TRBV12-3 or TRBV12-4 and TRBJ2-7; 12 bases match TRBD2. The CDR3 region has the DNA TGTGCCAGCAGTCCCGGACTAGCGGGGATCTACGAGCAGTACTTC. Translating gives CASSPGLAGIYEQYF.